These 27 T cell receptor beta chains came from one sample sequenced in a study of shared clonotypes between healthy human individuals. Here immunoSEQ multiplex PCR was the method, and the copy in TCRdb shows in-frame clones only, minus some. This sample has under 600,000 clones, with just over 75% found just once. The sample was PBMCs. These receptors came from a woman aged 40 to 50 in good health. Some clones in this sample may be carry-over from other donors' samples.

The chain employs TRBV19 and TRBJ2-7; D is undetermined. Germline V gives CDR1 LNHDA, CDR2 SQIVND (reference sequence). This CDR3 contains 13 residues. V lost 5 bases to trimming and J lost 2 bases, with 10 bases between them. CDR3: CASSQGPTYEQYF. Here the CDR3 DNA reads TGTGCCAGTAGTCAAGGGCCCACCTACGAGCAGTACTTC.

The table lists this clone with a few counts. The J gene is TRBJ2-7, the V gene TRBV16; D is ambiguous. CDR3 length: 13 residues. Germline values: CDR1 KGHSY, CDR2 FQNENV. V dropped 0 bases and J dropped 7 bases, with 10 bases sitting between them. The CDR3 is CASSQSRSGEQYF. The CDR3 bases are TGTGCCAGCAGCCAATCTAGGTCGGGTGAGCAGTACTTC. Filled out from reference TRBV16 and TRBJ2-7, the complete variable domain reads GEEVAQTPKHLVRGEGQKAKLYCAPIKGHSYVFWYQQVLKNEFKFLISFQNENVFDETGMPKERFSAKCLPNSPCSLEIQATKLEDSAVYFCASSQSRSGEQYFGPGTRLTVT.

The chain couples TRBV6-5 to TRBJ2-7, with D unclear. Germline CDR1 and CDR2: MNHEY and SVGAGI. Trimming took 0 bases from V and 6 from J, leaving 15 bases between them. This CDR3 has 15 residues. CDR3 DNA: TGTGCCAGCAGTTACTCATCTGGGGTCCCCGGCGAGCAGTACTTC. Protein sequence: CASSYSSGVPGEQYF.

This chain links TRBV7-6 with TRBJ2-5; D call uncertain. From germline, CDR1 is SGHVS and CDR2 FNYEAQ. V lost 5 bases, J lost 5 bases, and 15 bases lay in between. This CDR3 has 14 residues. CDR3: CASSAGWSLETQYF. CDR3 nucleotides: TGTGCCAGCAGCGCAGGCTGGTCTTTGGAGACCCAGTACTTC. The complete variable domain, with remaining parts taken from reference TRBV7-6 and TRBJ2-5, reads GAGVSQSPRYKVTKRGQDVALRCDPISGHVSLYWYRQALGQGPEFLTYFNYEAQQDKSGLPNDRFSAERPEGSISTLTIQRTEQRDSAMYRCASSAGWSLETQYFGPGTRLLVL.

The V and J genes are TRBV28 and TRBJ1-1; possible D gene TRBD1, 6 bases. CDR1 and CDR2 from the germline V gene are MDHEN and SYDVKM. V was cut by 6 bases and J by 6 bases, with 11 bases left in between. The CDR3 extends over 12 amino acids. The CDR3 region has the DNA TGTGCCAGCAGGTTACAGGGCGCTGAAGCTTTCTTT. Translation: CASRLQGAEAFF.

This chain uses TRBV10-3 with TRBJ2-3; 13 bases align to TRBD2. After removal of 2 bases from V and 6 bases from J, the junction contained 5 bases not matched to a gene. The CDR3 contains 16 residues. Germline CDR1 is ENHRY and CDR2 is SYGVKD. As DNA, the CDR3 is TGTGCCATCAGTGAGGGACTAGCGGGGGCCGGGGATACGCAGTATTTT. This gives the protein CAISEGLAGAGDTQYF.

Concerning this clone: A much larger clone sits a single nucleotide away, making a read error possible. In this CDR3 the conserved last residue, phenylalanine or tryptophan, is missing, so a read error is likely. This chain joins TRBV19 and TRBJ2-3; 8 positions match TRBD2. The CDR3 has 14 residues. V lost 6 bases, J lost 3 bases, and 5 bases stayed unmatched. Germline CDR1 reads LNHDA; CDR2 reads SQIVND (reference sequence). DNA for the CDR3: TGTGCCAGTAGAGGGGGACTAGGAACAGATACGCAGTATTCT. Translating it yields CASRGGLGTDTQYS.

The V and J genes are TRBV5-4 and TRBJ2-7; 8 nucleotides align to TRBD2. Per the germline V gene, CDR1 is SGHNT and CDR2 is YYREEE (reference sequence). CDR3 length: 18 amino acids. V lost 2 bases and J lost 3; bases outside the gene matches: 16. The CDR3 DNA reads as TGTGCCAGCAGCTTTTTAGCGGGACGAAGCCTAGGGAACTACGAGCAGTACTTC. Protein product: CASSFLAGRSLGNYEQYF.

V and J are TRBV5-3 and TRBJ2-7, with D possibly TRBD1 on 6 matching bases. TRBV5-3 is an open reading frame whose function is uncertain. CDR3 length: 15 amino acids. With 1 base removed from V and 4 bases from J, the gap between germline ends came to 15 bases. DNA of the CDR3: TGTGCCAGAAGCTTGTACTTGGACAGAAAATACGAGCAGTACTTC. Translating gives CARSLYLDRKYEQYF.

The genes are TRBV30 and TRBJ2-7, with unresolved D. The J call may be wrong; the DNA end is better matched by TRBJ2-5. Germline V gives CDR1 GTSNPN, CDR2 SVGIG (reference sequence). The CDR3 runs 13 residues. In DNA, the CDR3 is TGTGCCTGGAGTGTCGGCTTAGAAGGGACCCAGTACTTC. Its protein product is CAWSVGLEGTQYF.

V gene TRBV7-2 combines with J gene TRBJ2-2, with TRBD2 matching 8 bases. The germline CDR1 and CDR2 sequences are SGHTA and FQGNSA. The CDR3 has 16 amino acids. Trimming took 5 bases from V and 0 from J; bases not matched to a gene: 5. The CDR3 loop is CASSPRAGANTGELFF. CDR3 coding DNA: TGTGCCAGCAGCCCTAGAGCGGGGGCGAACACCGGGGAGCTGTTTTTT.

This clone came up once. This chain joins TRBV29-1 and TRBJ2-1; perhaps TRBD2 as D (6 bases). The CDR3 spans 12 residues. V was clipped by 8 bases and J by 10 bases, with 18 bases between them. Germline CDR1 reads SQVTM; CDR2 reads ANQGSEA. Written as DNA, the CDR3 is TGCAGCCCCCGGTCCGGGAGTGAAGAGCAGTTCTTC. This gives the protein CSPRSGSEEQFF.

This clone came up a few times. This sequence joins TRBV28 and TRBJ2-2, with D unresolved. V was pared by 3 bases and J by 6 bases, with 11 bases between. Germline-derived CDR1 and CDR2 are MDHEN and SYDVKM. The CDR3 covers 14 residues. CDR3 residues: CASSFWSVPGELFF. The CDR3, as DNA: TGTGCCAGCAGTTTCTGGTCTGTACCCGGGGAGCTGTTTTTT.

This sequence joins TRBV5-5 and TRBJ2-5; D might be TRBD2 (6 bases). This CDR3 is 17 amino acids long. Germline lookup yields CDR1 SGHKS and CDR2 YYEKEE (reference sequence). Trimming cost V 0 bases and J 4 bases, with 19 bases left between them. CDR3 bases: TGTGCCAGCAGCTTGGATAGGGCGGGACGGGGAATAGAGACCCAGTACTTC. Residues: CASSLDRAGRGIETQYF.

V usage is TRBV5-1 and J usage is TRBJ1-2, with TRBD1 matching over 12 bases. After removal of 3 bases from V and 6 bases from J, the junction contained 3 bases not matched to a gene. Germline V lookup: CDR1 SGHRS, CDR2 YFSETQ. The CDR3 runs 14 residues. Here the CDR3 reads CASSSGTGGNGYTF. The CDR3 region has the DNA TGCGCCAGCAGCTCCGGGACAGGGGGCAATGGCTACACCTTC.

This clone was detected only once. The DNA of the CDR3 is TGTGCCAGCAGCCCTCGACATTATCAAGAGACCCAGTACTTC. Translation gives CASSPRHYQETQYF. The chain couples TRBV14 to TRBJ2-5; D unresolved. The CDR3 runs 14 residues. Per the germline V gene, CDR1 is SGHDN and CDR2 is FVKESK. Trimming took off 4 bases at V and 2 bases at J, with 11 bases between the two ends.

The V call is TRBV27, the J call TRBJ2-7; 9 bases match TRBD1. Trimming removed 4 bases from V and 5 bases from J; junction bases left unmatched: 12. Germline V gives CDR1 MNHEY, CDR2 SMNVEV (reference sequence). The CDR3 has 16 residues. The CDR3 DNA is TGTGCCAGCAGTTCCAACCCCGGGACAGGGAAGGACGAGCAGTACTTC. It codes for CASSSNPGTGKDEQYF.

This chain links TRBV11-1 with TRBJ2-3; TRBD2 matches 11 bases. CDR1 SGHAT and CDR2 FQDESV come from the germline V gene (reference sequence). The V and J ends lost 5 bases and 2 bases, in that order; junction bases with no gene match: 3. This CDR3 spans 15 amino acids. The CDR3 is CASSQTSGNTDTQYF. CDR3 bases: TGTGCCAGCAGCCAGACTAGCGGGAACACAGATACGCAGTATTTT.

The chain carries TRBV6-6 and TRBJ1-5, with 7 bases lining up with TRBD1. This CDR3 contains 15 residues. Germline V gives CDR1 MNHNY, CDR2 SVGAGI (reference sequence). Trimming took 6 bases from V and 5 from J; bases not matched to a gene: 10. The CDR3 loop reads CASSNSDRVYQPQHF. For the CDR3, the DNA is TGTGCCAGCAGCAACTCCGACAGGGTGTATCAGCCCCAGCATTTT.

The sample holds many counts of this clone. This chain links TRBV4-3 with TRBJ2-7; possibly TRBD1 or TRBD2 for D (6 bases each). Trimming removed 2 bases at V and 7 bases at J, with 15 bases between. Germline CDR1 LGHNA, CDR2 YSLEER. This CDR3 spans 14 amino acids. Written as DNA, the CDR3 is TGCGCCAGCAGCCAAAAACAGGGAGGAGGGGAGCAGTACTTC. As protein: CASSQKQGGGEQYF.

The CDR3 bases are TGTGCCAGCAGCGTAGGGCCGAGCGGGGCCTTAGGTGATACGCAGTATTTT. Its protein product is CASSVGPSGALGDTQYF. The chain links TRBV9 to TRBJ2-3, with 7 bases aligning to TRBD2. The CDR3 consists of 17 residues. Germline CDR1 reads SGDLS; CDR2 reads YYNGEE. V lost 0 bases to trimming and J lost 6 bases; unmatched junction nucleotides: 13.

The genes are TRBV6-1 and TRBJ2-1; 10 nucleotides line up with TRBD1. V dropped 1 base and J dropped 6; count of bases not matched to a gene: 6. The CDR3 extends over 16 amino acids. The germline CDR1 and CDR2 sequences are MNHNS and SASEGT. Written as DNA, the CDR3 is TGTGCCAGCAGTGAAGTTGGGACAGGGGTCGGCAATGAGCAGTTCTTC. Amino acid sequence: CASSEVGTGVGNEQFF.

The rearrangement joins TRBV6-1 to TRBJ1-5, with D tentatively TRBD1 (6 bases). V shed 4 bases and J shed 2 bases, with 12 bases lying between them. The CDR3 sequence is 15 residues long. Germline loops: CDR1 MNHNS, CDR2 SASEGT. CDR3 amino acids: CASSVARGGNQPQHF. Written as DNA, the CDR3 is TGTGCCAGCAGTGTAGCCAGGGGTGGCAATCAGCCCCAGCATTTT.

This clone was detected ten times or more. The gene calls are TRBV9 and TRBJ2-1; D remains unclear. The germline CDR1 and CDR2 sequences are SGDLS and YYNGEE. The CDR3 totals 14 residues. Deletions cut 0 bases from V and 7 bases from J, with 11 bases between. CDR3 in amino acids: CASSVGVGWNEQFF. The DNA of the CDR3 is TGTGCCAGCAGCGTAGGGGTCGGGTGGAATGAGCAGTTCTTC.

In this sample, this clone turned up many times. The gene calls are TRBV6-4 and TRBJ1-1; no clear D gene. This CDR3 is built from 9 residues. The germline V gene has CDR1 MRHNA and CDR2 SNTAGT. The V end was cut by 6 bases, the J end by 7 bases, with 3 bases between. The CDR3 DNA sequence: TGTGCCAGCAGGGGTGAAGCTTTCTTT. Translating it yields CASRGEAFF.

The V gene is TRBV25-1, the J gene TRBJ1-4; no clear D. The CDR3 consists of 14 residues. The V and J ends lost 4 bases and 1 base respectively, with 7 bases between them. Germline CDR1 MGHDK, CDR2 SYGVNS. CDR3 in DNA: TGTGCCAGCAGTGGCCCGTTAACTAATGAAAAACTGTTTTTT. It is translated as CASSGPLTNEKLFF.

The rearrangement links TRBV19 to TRBJ1-1; D remains unclear. Trimming removed 0 bases from V and 7 bases from J, with 21 bases in between. The germline V gene encodes CDR1 LNHDA and CDR2 SQIVND (reference sequence). This CDR3 comprises 17 residues. The CDR3 nucleotides read TGTGCCAGTAGTATAGATACCAGGACGGAGGGTCTACTTGAAGCTTTCTTT. Protein: CASSIDTRTEGLLEAFF.